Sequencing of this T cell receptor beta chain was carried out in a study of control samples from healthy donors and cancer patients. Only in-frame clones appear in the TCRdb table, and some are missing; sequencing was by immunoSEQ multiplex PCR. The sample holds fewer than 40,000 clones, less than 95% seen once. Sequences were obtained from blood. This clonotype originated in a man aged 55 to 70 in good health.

CDR3 sequence (DNA): TGTGCCAGCAGGGCGGGTGGCTCTGGGGCCAACGTCCTGACTTTC. Translated, it gives CASRAGGSGANVLTF. V usage is TRBV6-5 and J usage is TRBJ2-6; TRBD2 is a possible D gene (5 bases). The CDR3 length is 15 residues. Trimming pared 6 bases from V and 0 bases from J, leaving 9 bases between. CDR1 and CDR2 from the germline V gene are MNHEY and SVGAGI.